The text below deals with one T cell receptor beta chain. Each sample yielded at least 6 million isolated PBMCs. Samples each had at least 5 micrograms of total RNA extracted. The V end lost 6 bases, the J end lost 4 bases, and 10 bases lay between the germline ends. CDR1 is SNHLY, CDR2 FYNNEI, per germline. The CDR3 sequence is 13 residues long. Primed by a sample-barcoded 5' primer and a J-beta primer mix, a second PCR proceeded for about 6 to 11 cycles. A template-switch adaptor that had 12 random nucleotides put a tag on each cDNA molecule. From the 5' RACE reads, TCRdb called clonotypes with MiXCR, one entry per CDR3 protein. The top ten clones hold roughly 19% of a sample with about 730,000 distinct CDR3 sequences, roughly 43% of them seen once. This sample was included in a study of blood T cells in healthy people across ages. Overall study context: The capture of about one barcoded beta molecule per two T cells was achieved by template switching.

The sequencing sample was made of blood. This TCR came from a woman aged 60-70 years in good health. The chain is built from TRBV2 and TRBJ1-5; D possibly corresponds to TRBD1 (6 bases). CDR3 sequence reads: CASSGDTNQPQHF. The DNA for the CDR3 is TGTGCCAGCAGCGGGGACACGAATCAGCCCCAGCATTTT.